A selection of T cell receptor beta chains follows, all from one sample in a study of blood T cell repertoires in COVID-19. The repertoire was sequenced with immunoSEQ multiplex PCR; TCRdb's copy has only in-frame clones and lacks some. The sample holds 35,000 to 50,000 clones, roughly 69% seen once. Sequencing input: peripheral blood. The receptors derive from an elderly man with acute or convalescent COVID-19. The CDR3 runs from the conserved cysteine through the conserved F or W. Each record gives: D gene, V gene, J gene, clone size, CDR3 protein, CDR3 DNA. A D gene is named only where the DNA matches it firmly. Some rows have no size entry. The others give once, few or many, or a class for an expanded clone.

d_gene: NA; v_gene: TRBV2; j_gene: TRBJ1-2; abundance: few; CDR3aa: CASKQGTDEGYTF; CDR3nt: TGTGCCAGCAAGCAGGGAACTGATGAGGGCTACACCTTC
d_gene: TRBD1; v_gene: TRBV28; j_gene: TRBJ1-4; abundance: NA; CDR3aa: CASSTTGVGEKLFF; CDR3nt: TGTGCCAGCAGTACGACAGGGGTAGGGGAAAAACTGTTTTTT
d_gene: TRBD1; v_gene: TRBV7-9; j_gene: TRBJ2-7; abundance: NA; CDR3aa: CASSLGDSYAQYF; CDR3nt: TGTGCCAGCAGCTTAGGGGACAGTTACGCGCAGTACTTC
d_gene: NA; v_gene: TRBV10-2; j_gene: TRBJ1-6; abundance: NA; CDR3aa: CASSELSSSYNSPLHF; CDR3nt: TGCGCCAGCAGTGAGTTATCCAGCTCCTATAATTCACCCCTCCACTTT
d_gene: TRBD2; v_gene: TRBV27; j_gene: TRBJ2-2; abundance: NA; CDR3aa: CASSSLAGGGTGELFF; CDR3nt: TGTGCCAGCAGTTCCCTAGCGGGAGGGGGCACCGGGGAGCTGTTTTTT
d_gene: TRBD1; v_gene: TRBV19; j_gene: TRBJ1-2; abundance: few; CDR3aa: CASSIAGPGQGAGGYTF; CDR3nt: TGTGCCAGTAGTATTGCCGGACCGGGACAGGGGGCTGGCGGCTACACCTTC
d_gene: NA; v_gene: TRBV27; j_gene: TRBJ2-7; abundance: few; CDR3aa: CASSTLDSSYEQYF; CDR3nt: TGTGCCAGCAGTACCTTGGACAGCTCCTACGAGCAGTACTTC
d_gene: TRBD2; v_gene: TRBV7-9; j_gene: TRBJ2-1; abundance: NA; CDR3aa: CASSTREGLQFF; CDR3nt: TGTGCCAGCAGCACTAGGGAGGGTCTGCAGTTCTTC
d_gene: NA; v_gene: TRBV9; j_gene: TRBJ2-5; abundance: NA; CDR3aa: CASSALERGSETQYF; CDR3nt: TGTGCCAGCAGCGCTCTCGAAAGGGGATCGGAGACCCAGTACTTC
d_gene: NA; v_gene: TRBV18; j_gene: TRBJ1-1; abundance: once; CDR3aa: CASSPRSGGTEAFF; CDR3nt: TGTGCCAGCTCTCCCAGGTCGGGAGGGACTGAAGCTTTCTTT
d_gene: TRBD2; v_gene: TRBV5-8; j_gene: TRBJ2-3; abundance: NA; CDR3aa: CASSLSGKSTDTQYF; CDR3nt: TGTGCCAGCAGCTTGAGCGGGAAGAGCACAGATACGCAGTATTTT
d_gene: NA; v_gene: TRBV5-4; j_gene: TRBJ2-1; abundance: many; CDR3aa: CASSLAWGSGPVNEQFF; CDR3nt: TGTGCCAGCAGCTTGGCCTGGGGCTCAGGGCCAGTCAATGAGCAGTTCTTC
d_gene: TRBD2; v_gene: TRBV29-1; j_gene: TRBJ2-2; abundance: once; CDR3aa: CSVYTSGRSTGELFF; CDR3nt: TGCAGCGTTTACACTAGCGGGAGAAGCACCGGGGAGCTGTTTTTT
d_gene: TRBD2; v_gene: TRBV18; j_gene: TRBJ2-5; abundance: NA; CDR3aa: CASPPSVAGDQETQYF; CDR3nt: TGTGCCAGCCCCCCCTCGGTTGCGGGGGACCAAGAGACCCAGTACTTC
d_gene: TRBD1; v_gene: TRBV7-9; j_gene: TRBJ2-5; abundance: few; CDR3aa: CASSPPTGAQETQYF; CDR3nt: TGTGCCAGCAGCCCGCCGACAGGGGCCCAAGAGACCCAGTACTTC
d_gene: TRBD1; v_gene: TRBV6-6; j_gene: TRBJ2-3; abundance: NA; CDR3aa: CASSRNRGRNTDTQYF; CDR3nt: TGTGCCAGCAGTCGCAACAGGGGGAGAAACACAGATACGCAGTATTTT
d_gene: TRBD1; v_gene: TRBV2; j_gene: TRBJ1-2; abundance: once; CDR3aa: CASPWRGRGYGYTF; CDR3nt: TGTGCCAGCCCGTGGAGGGGGCGAGGATATGGCTACACCTTC
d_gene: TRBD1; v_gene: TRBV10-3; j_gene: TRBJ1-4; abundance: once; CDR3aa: CAISESRGGEKLFF; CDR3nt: TGTGCCATCAGTGAGTCGAGAGGGGGCGAAAAACTGTTTTTT
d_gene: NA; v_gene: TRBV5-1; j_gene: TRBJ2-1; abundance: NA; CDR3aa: CASSLEGPGNNEQFF; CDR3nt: TGCGCCAGCAGCTTGGAGGGTCCGGGGAACAATGAGCAGTTCTTC
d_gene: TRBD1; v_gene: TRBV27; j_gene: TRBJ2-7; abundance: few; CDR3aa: CASSLGPPILDRGHEQYF; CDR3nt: TGTGCCAGCAGTTTAGGACCCCCCATTTTAGACAGGGGCCACGAGCAGTACTTC
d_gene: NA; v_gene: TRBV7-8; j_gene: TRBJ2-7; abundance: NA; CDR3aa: CASSLTRSEQYF; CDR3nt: TGTGCCAGCAGCTTAACTCGCTCCGAGCAGTACTTC
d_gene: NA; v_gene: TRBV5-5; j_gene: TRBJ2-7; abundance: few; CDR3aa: CASSFPSPTYEQYF; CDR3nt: TGTGCCAGCAGCTTTCCCAGTCCCACCTACGAGCAGTACTTC
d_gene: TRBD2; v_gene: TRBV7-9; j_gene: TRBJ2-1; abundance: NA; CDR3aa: CASSLPAGGTYNEQFF; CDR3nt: TGTGCCAGCAGCTTACCAGCGGGAGGAACCTACAATGAGCAGTTCTTC
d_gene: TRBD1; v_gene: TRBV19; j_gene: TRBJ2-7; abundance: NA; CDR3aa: CASSARDRGPDEQYF; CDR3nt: TGTGCCAGTAGTGCCCGGGACAGGGGGCCTGACGAGCAGTACTTC
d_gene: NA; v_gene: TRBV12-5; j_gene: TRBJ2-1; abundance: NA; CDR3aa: CASGLVNLREDNEQFF; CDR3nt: TGTGCTAGTGGTTTGGTAAACTTGCGGGAAGACAATGAGCAGTTCTTC
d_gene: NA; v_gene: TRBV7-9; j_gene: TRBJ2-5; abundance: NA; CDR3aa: CASSPQLAQYF; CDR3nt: TGTGCCAGCAGCCCACAGTTGGCCCAGTACTTC
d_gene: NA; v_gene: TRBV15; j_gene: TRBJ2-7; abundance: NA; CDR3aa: CATSYSGYEQYF; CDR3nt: TGTGCCACCAGCTATAGCGGCTACGAGCAGTACTTC
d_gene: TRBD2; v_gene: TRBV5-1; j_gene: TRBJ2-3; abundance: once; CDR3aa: CATSGGGRAGDTQYF; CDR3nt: TGCGCCACCTCCGGGGGCGGGAGGGCCGGAGATACGCAGTATTTT
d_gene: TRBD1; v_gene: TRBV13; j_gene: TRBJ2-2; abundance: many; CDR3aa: CASSRTGYTGELFF; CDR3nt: TGTGCCAGCAGCCGGACAGGGTATACCGGGGAGCTGTTTTTT
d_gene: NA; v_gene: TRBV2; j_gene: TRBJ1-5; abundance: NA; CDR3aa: CASSSGYGDQPQHF; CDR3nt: TGTGCCAGCAGCTCAGGGTATGGCGATCAGCCCCAGCATTTT